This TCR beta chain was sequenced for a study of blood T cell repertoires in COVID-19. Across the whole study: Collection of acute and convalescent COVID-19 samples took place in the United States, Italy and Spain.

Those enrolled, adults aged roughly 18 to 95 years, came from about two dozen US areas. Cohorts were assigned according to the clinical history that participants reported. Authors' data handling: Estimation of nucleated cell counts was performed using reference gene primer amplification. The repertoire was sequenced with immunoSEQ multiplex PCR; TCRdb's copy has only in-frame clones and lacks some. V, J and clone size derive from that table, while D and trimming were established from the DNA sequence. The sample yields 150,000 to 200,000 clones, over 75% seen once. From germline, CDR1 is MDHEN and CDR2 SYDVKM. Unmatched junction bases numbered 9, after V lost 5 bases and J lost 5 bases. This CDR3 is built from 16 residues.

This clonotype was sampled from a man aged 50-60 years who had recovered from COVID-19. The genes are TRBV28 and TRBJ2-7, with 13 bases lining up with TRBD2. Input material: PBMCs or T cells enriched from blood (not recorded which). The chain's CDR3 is CASSPGLAGVAHEQYF. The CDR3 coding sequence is TGTGCCAGCAGTCCAGGACTAGCGGGAGTAGCCCACGAGCAGTACTTC. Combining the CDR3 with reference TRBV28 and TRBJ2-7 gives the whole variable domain DVKVTQSSRYLVKRTGEKVFLECVQDMDHENMFWYRQDPGLGLRLIYFSYDVKMKEKGDIPEGYSVSREKKERFSLILESASTNQTSMYLCASSPGLAGVAHEQYFGPGTRLTVT.